These T cell receptor beta chains were read from a single sample in a study of T cell responses to AZD1222 COVID-19 vaccine. Sequenced by immunoSEQ multiplex PCR; TCRdb stores in-frame clones only, minus some. The sample yields over 150,000 clones, 88% seen once. The source was peripheral blood, collected 28 days after the second AZD1222 dose. The receptor source for this set is an adult who received the AZD1222 COVID-19 vaccine. The conserved cysteine and the conserved F or W are not part of the CDR3 here.

v_gene	j_gene	CDR3aa
TRBV15	TRBJ1-1	ATSSYGTEAF
TRBV12-5	TRBJ1-2	ASGLVQGSVGYT
TRBV11-2	TRBJ2-5	ASGRTGGFPETQY
TRBV27	TRBJ1-2	ASTNGQGGVGGYT
TRBV2	TRBJ1-1	ASGWFLQGAEAF
TRBV30	TRBJ2-7	AWSQRAEQY
TRBV27	TRBJ1-5	ASSSGLEPQH
TRBV25-1	TRBJ1-2	ASSDTGAGFVGYGYT
TRBV28	TRBJ1-1	ATKQGRRFTEAF
TRBV30	TRBJ1-6	AWRTGSPLH
TRBV6-5	TRBJ1-2	ASSYRGLNYGYT
TRBV11-2	TRBJ2-5	ASRLTGEAETQY
TRBV7-2	TRBJ2-3	ASSSQYTDTQY
TRBV2	TRBJ1-4	ASRGQGEREKLF
TRBV19	TRBJ1-2	ASADGRVSGYT
TRBV6-6	TRBJ1-1	ASSRLGRRGAGKNTEAF
TRBV7-2	TRBJ1-1	ASSLGGGPKNTEAF
TRBV7-9	TRBJ2-5	ASSFGAGGRETQY
TRBV29-1	TRBJ1-2	SARIDYGYT
TRBV9	TRBJ2-2	ASSPGRSGELF
TRBV19	TRBJ1-2	ASSGERGQDNFDGYT
TRBV11-2	TRBJ1-2	ASSAGPANYGYT